The clone carrying this T cell receptor beta chain came up many times. Its antigen is unidentified. In TCRdb, the reads were re-called with MiXCR into one record per CDR3 protein. The table includes 300,000 to 400,000 distinct CDR3 sequences, almost 30% detected once. This record comes from a study of T cell repertoires in cytomegalovirus infection. The wider study: Recently identified HLA-C-restricted and well-studied HLA-B-restricted CMV epitopes were used. CMV infection and matching HLA type were both indicated by public TCR beta signatures.

From germline, CDR1 is SGHVS and CDR2 FQNEAQ. Trimming pared 0 bases from V and 2 bases from J, leaving 13 bases between. The CDR3 runs 16 residues. This chain connects TRBV7-8 to TRBJ1-1; D perhaps matches TRBD1 (5 bases). The sequence was obtained from a human donor in good health (CMV status not recorded). Some clones in this sample may be carry-over from other donors' samples. Sequences were derived from cultured PBMCs, sampled from culture after CMV antigen stimulation. The CDR3 DNA follows: TGTGCCAGCAGCTTAGCGAGAGGGGTTTCAAACACTGAAGCTTTCTTT. It specifies CASSLARGVSNTEAFF.